The 29 T cell receptor beta chains presented below share a single source sample, sequenced in a study of T cell responses to AZD1222 COVID-19 vaccine. Profiling relied on immunoSEQ multiplex PCR, and the TCRdb table lists in-frame clones only, not all of them. The data contain roughly 120,000 clones, about 94% of them seen just once; the ten biggest clones take up 2.5% to 3.5%. The sequencing used peripheral blood, collected 28 days after the second AZD1222 dose. The receptors come from an adult who received the AZD1222 COVID-19 vaccine.

V gene TRBV6-5 combines with J gene TRBJ2-1, with a weak D call TRBD2 (6 bases). V was pared by 0 bases and J by 0 bases, with 6 bases between. The CDR3 is 15 amino acids. CDR1 is MNHEY, CDR2 SVGAGI, per germline. The DNA for the CDR3 is TGTGCCAGCAGTTACTCGGGGGGCTCCTACAATGAGCAGTTCTTC. It specifies CASSYSGGSYNEQFF.

The chain joins TRBV2 to TRBJ1-6; unclear D gene. Germline CDR1 and CDR2: SNHLY and FYNNEI. Trimming shortened V by 2 bases and J by 9 bases, and 5 bases separated the two germline ends. The length of the CDR3 is 12 residues. Here the CDR3 reads CASSEQVSPLHF. CDR3 nucleotides: TGTGCCAGCAGTGAACAGGTTTCACCCCTCCACTTT.

The rearrangement links TRBV18 to TRBJ2-1, with 7 bases that match TRBD2. CDR1 and CDR2 from the germline V gene are KGHSH and LQKENI. The CDR3 runs to 14 residues. Trimming cost V 10 bases and J 8 bases; bases outside gene matches: 14. The CDR3 region has the DNA TGTGCCACTTCAAGGCGGGAGTTTAGCGATGAGCAGTTCTTC. Residues: CATSRREFSDEQFF.

The rearrangement joins TRBV29-1 to TRBJ2-7; unclear D gene. This CDR3 region has 11 residues. CDR1 is SQVTM, CDR2 ANQGSEA, per germline. CDR3 DNA sequence: TGCAGGGTGAGGCGATTTTACGAGCAGTACTTC. It encodes CRVRRFYEQYF.

This sequence joins TRBV11-3 and TRBJ2-5, with D possibly being TRBD1 (6 bases). Germline V gives CDR1 SGHNT, CDR2 YENEEA. The CDR3 covers 11 residues. Trimming left V 5 bases short and J 5 bases short, with 6 bases between. The CDR3 spells CASSRGETQYF. CDR3 sequence (DNA): TGTGCCAGCAGCAGGGGGGAGACCCAGTACTTC.

This sequence joins TRBV5-5 and TRBJ1-5; 8 bases are a match to TRBD1. Germline V gene lookup returns CDR1 SGHKS and CDR2 YYEKEE (reference sequence). The CDR3 loop spans 15 amino acids. With V trimmed by 0 bases and J by 9 bases, 8 bases remained unmatched. The CDR3 reads CASSLVSGGNGPQHF. The CDR3 DNA follows: TGTGCCAGCAGCTTGGTGTCAGGGGGCAATGGGCCCCAGCATTTT.

The V and J genes are TRBV27 and TRBJ2-1; TRBD1 matches 7 bases. This CDR3 is 13 amino acids long. Germline V gene sequence: CDR1 MNHEY, CDR2 SMNVEV (reference sequence). V lost 3 bases, J lost 7 bases, and 3 bases stayed unmatched. The CDR3 DNA reads as TGTGCCAGCAGTTTTACCAGGGGGAATGAGCAGTTCTTC. This sequence encodes CASSFTRGNEQFF.

Points on this clone: Mismatch with germline at one junction end may stem from a read error. The chain couples TRBV2 to TRBJ2-7; D gene uncertain. This CDR3 contains 11 residues. Looked up from germline, CDR1 is SNHLY and CDR2 is FYNNEI. CDR3 sequence (DNA): TGTGCCAGTAGTGGACCTAGGGAGCAGTACTTC. This codes for CASSGPREQYF.

This clone was seen only once. The gene calls are TRBV11-2 and TRBJ2-5; 10 bases are a match to TRBD2. With 6 bases clipped from V and 4 bases from J, the junction kept 11 bases outside the gene matches. Germline-derived CDR1 and CDR2 are SGHAT and FQNNGV. This CDR3 has 16 residues. CDR3 sequence (DNA): TGTGCCAGCAGACAAATAGCGGGGGGATTAGGAGAGACCCAGTACTTC. Its translation: CASRQIAGGLGETQYF.

J is TRBJ2-7 and V is TRBV14; D remains ambiguous. Germline V gene lookup returns CDR1 SGHDN and CDR2 FVKESK. The CDR3 runs 16 residues. The ends were cut back, 1 base at V and 0 bases at J, with 13 bases in the middle. The CDR3 region has the DNA TGTGCCAGCAGCCAAGTGAGTTCTTGGAGCTCCTACGAGCAGTACTTC. Protein sequence: CASSQVSSWSSYEQYF.

This chain links TRBV5-8 with TRBJ1-3, with D uncertain. The CDR3 runs to 11 residues. V was clipped by 5 bases and J by 4 bases, with 4 bases between them. In germline, CDR1 is SGHTS, CDR2 YDEGEE. The CDR3 sequence is CASRAGNTIYF. The DNA of the CDR3 is TGTGCCAGCAGGGCCGGAAACACCATATATTTT.

The chain uses TRBV29-1 and TRBJ1-5, with D unresolved. From germline, CDR1 is SQVTM and CDR2 ANQGSEA. V gave up 4 bases and J gave up 0 bases, with 10 bases separating them. The CDR3 is made up of 14 amino acids. The CDR3: CSVASVSSNQPQHF. The DNA for the CDR3 is TGCAGCGTTGCATCTGTTAGTAGCAATCAGCCCCAGCATTTT.

This chain joins TRBV12-3 or TRBV12-4 and TRBJ2-5; D is unclear. This CDR3 comprises 11 residues. The V end lost 11 bases, the J end lost 4 bases, and 11 bases lay between the germline ends. The CDR3 here is CACSMGETQYF. For the CDR3, the DNA is TGTGCCTGTTCCATGGGAGAGACCCAGTACTTC.

The chain links TRBV10-3 to TRBJ1-5; no reliable D call. Germline V gene data show CDR1 as ENHRY and CDR2 as SYGVKD. Trimming left V 1 base short and J 4 bases short, with 8 bases between. The length of the CDR3 is 14 residues. CDR3 DNA: TGTGCCATCAGTGAGTTAGACGGGAATCAGCCCCAGCATTTT. Encoded protein: CAISELDGNQPQHF.

This rearrangement joins TRBV12-3 or TRBV12-4 to TRBJ2-4; D is uncertain. The ends were cut back, 3 bases at V and 0 bases at J, with 3 bases in the middle. This CDR3 is built from 13 residues. CDR3 region: CASSLIAKNIQYF. CDR3 nucleotide sequence: TGTGCCAGCAGTTTGATAGCCAAAAACATTCAGTACTTC.

The V call is TRBV6-1, the J call TRBJ2-1, with D perhaps matching TRBD2 (6 bases). This CDR3 comprises 17 residues. Germline assignment: CDR1 MNHNS and CDR2 SASEGT. V lost 1 base to trimming and J lost 5 bases, with 18 bases between them. This CDR3 is CASSEVPRTDYNNEQFF. Written as DNA, the CDR3 is TGTGCCAGCAGTGAAGTACCTAGAACGGACTACAACAATGAGCAGTTCTTC.

The V call is TRBV27, the J call TRBJ1-2; D ambiguous. Germline V gene lookup returns CDR1 MNHEY and CDR2 SMNVEV (reference sequence). The V gene lost 6 bases and the J gene lost 7 bases, with 15 bases spanning the gap. This CDR3 comprises 13 residues. The CDR3 is CASRIGPGVGYTF. CDR3 bases: TGTGCCAGCAGGATAGGACCTGGGGTTGGCTACACCTTC.

This clone was seen once. V gene TRBV7-9 combines with J gene TRBJ2-7; the match to TRBD1 covers 7 bases. V dropped 4 bases and J dropped 3; count of bases not matched to a gene: 15. CDR1 SEHNR and CDR2 FQNEAQ come from the germline V gene (reference sequence). The CDR3 runs 17 residues. CDR3 protein: CASSSLLTGRGFYEQYF. CDR3 coding DNA: TGTGCCAGCAGCTCACTCCTGACAGGGAGAGGCTTCTACGAGCAGTACTTC. Full variable domain (remainder filled in from reference TRBV7-9 and TRBJ2-7): DTGVSQNPRHKITKRGQNVTFRCDPISEHNRLYWYRQTLGQGPEFLTYFQNEAQLEKSRLLSDRFSAERPKGSFSTLEIQRTEQGDSAMYLCASSSLLTGRGFYEQYFGPGTRLTVT.

Here the CDR3 reads CAISETEYTEAFF. The CDR3 DNA reads as TGTGCCATCAGTGAGACAGAATACACTGAAGCTTTCTTT. The chain carries TRBV10-3 and TRBJ1-1; D call uncertain. Germline V gene sequence: CDR1 ENHRY, CDR2 SYGVKD. This CDR3 has 13 amino acids. V was cut by 2 bases and J by 3 bases, with 7 bases left in between.

V and J are TRBV7-2 and TRBJ1-6, with a tentative D call TRBD1 (5 bases). This CDR3 comprises 14 residues. Germline-derived CDR1 and CDR2 are SGHTA and FQGNSA. V lost 3 bases and J lost 7, with 10 bases in between. CDR3 loop: CASSLGPGNSPLHF. The CDR3 nucleotides are TGTGCCAGCAGCTTGGGGCCGGGGAATTCACCCCTCCACTTT.

This clone was found once. The rearrangement links TRBV5-1 to TRBJ2-1; TRBD2 aligns across 13 bases. Germline trimming cut 0 bases from V and 0 bases from J; bases unmatched to any gene: 6. The length of the CDR3 is 19 residues. Germline CDR1 is SGHRS and CDR2 is YFSETQ. CDR3 in amino acids: CASSLVGTSGVSSYNEQFF. Written as DNA, the CDR3 is TGCGCCAGCAGCTTGGTCGGGACTAGCGGGGTTAGCTCCTACAATGAGCAGTTCTTC.

This rearrangement joins TRBV4-2 to TRBJ2-7; D perhaps matches TRBD1 (7 bases). Germline V lookup: CDR1 LGHNA, CDR2 YNFKEQ. V was trimmed by 3 bases and J by 0 bases, leaving 15 bases between them. This CDR3 has 16 amino acids. CDR3 amino acids: CASSQAGQPSSYEQYF. The CDR3 DNA reads as TGTGCCAGCAGCCAGGCGGGACAGCCGAGCTCCTACGAGCAGTACTTC.

This chain links TRBV5-6 with TRBJ2-2; D not certain. Germline lookup yields CDR1 SGHDT and CDR2 YYEEEE. Trimming took off 2 bases at V and 7 bases at J, with 3 bases between the two ends. This CDR3 comprises 11 residues. The DNA for the CDR3 is TGTGCCAGCAGCTTAAACGGGGAGCTGTTTTTT. Its protein is CASSLNGELFF.

The DNA of the CDR3 is TGTGCCAGCTCACCTAGATTACAGGGTGTTGAGCAGTTCTTC. Residues: CASSPRLQGVEQFF. This chain links TRBV18 with TRBJ2-1; possibly TRBD1 for D (6 bases). The CDR3 is 14 residues long. CDR1 and CDR2 (germline): KGHSH, LQKENI. V dropped 3 bases and J dropped 9 bases, with 15 bases sitting between them. Looking up the rest from reference TRBV18 and TRBJ2-1 gives the full variable domain: NAGVMQNPRHLVRRRGQEARLRCSPMKGHSHVYWYRQLPEEGLKFMVYLQKENIIDESGMPKERFSAEFPKEGPSILRIQQVVRGDSAAYFCASSPRLQGVEQFFGPGTRLTVL.

The chain recombines TRBV5-4 with TRBJ1-1; 7 positions match TRBD1. CDR1 SGHNT and CDR2 YYREEE come from the germline V gene (reference sequence). CDR3 length: 15 residues. The ends lost 1 base at V and 7 bases at J; junction bases unmatched: 10. The CDR3 sequence: CASSLRKGALLEAFF. In DNA form, the CDR3 reads TGTGCCAGCAGCTTGAGGAAGGGGGCGCTGCTTGAAGCTTTCTTT.

This chain connects TRBV27 to TRBJ1-1; 8 nucleotides agree with TRBD1. Germline CDR1 MNHEY, CDR2 SMNVEV (reference sequence). The CDR3 sequence is 16 residues long. J was trimmed by 1 base and V by 5 bases; bases with no gene match: 9. The CDR3 spells CASSRKPGTGNTEAFF. CDR3 DNA sequence: TGTGCCAGCAGTCGTAAACCCGGGACAGGGAACACTGAAGCTTTCTTT.

The V and J genes are TRBV19 and TRBJ1-1, with D maybe TRBD1 (6 bases). The V gene's germline CDR1 is LNHDA and CDR2 SQIVND (reference sequence). V was cut by 5 bases and J by 5 bases, with 15 bases left in between. This CDR3 has 14 amino acids. This CDR3 is CASSLRTVQTEAFF. CDR3 DNA: TGTGCCAGTAGTCTTAGGACAGTCCAAACTGAAGCTTTCTTT.

The V gene is TRBV7-9, the J gene TRBJ2-3, with 8 nucleotides matching TRBD1. V lost 5 bases to trimming and J lost 2 bases; unmatched junction nucleotides: 6. The CDR3 loop spans 15 amino acids. CDR1 and CDR2 from the germline V gene are SEHNR and FQNEAQ (reference sequence). In DNA, the CDR3 is TGTGCCAGCAGCGGGGGGACAGGCCACACAGATACGCAGTATTTT. This translates into CASSGGTGHTDTQYF.

J is TRBJ1-3 and V is TRBV6-1; no clear D. Trimming pared 2 bases from V and 0 bases from J, leaving 8 bases between. CDR3 size: 15 residues. Germline CDR1 MNHNS, CDR2 SASEGT. CDR3 in amino acids: CASSEQVNSGNTIYF. Written as DNA, the CDR3 is TGTGCCAGCAGTGAACAGGTGAACTCTGGAAACACCATATATTTT.